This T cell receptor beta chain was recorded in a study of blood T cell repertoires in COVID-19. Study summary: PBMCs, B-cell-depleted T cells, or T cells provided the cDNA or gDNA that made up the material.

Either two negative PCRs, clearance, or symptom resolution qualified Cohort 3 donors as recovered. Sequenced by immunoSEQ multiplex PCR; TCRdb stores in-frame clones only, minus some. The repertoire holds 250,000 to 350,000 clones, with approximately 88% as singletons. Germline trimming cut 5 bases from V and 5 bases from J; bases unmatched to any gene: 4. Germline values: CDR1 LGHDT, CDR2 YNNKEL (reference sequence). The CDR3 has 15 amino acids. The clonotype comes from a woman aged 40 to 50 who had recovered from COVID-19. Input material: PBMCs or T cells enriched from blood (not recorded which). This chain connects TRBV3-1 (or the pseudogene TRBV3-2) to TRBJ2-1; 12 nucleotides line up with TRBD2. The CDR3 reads CASSVGLAGNNEQFF. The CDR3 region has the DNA TGTGCCAGCAGCGTAGGACTAGCGGGAAACAATGAGCAGTTCTTC.